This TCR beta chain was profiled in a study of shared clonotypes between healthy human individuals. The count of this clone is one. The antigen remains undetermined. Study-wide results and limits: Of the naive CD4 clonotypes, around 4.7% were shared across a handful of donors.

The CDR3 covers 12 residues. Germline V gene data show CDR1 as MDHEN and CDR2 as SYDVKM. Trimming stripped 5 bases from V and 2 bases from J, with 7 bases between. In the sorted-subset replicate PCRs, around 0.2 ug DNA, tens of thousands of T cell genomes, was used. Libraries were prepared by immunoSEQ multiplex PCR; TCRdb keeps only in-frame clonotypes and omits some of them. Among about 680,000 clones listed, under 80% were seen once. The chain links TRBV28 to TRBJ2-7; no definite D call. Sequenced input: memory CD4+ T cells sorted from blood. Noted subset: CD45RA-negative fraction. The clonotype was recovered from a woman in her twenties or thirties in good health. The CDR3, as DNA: TGTGCCAGCAGTGCCGGCACCTACGAGCAGTACTTC. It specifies CASSAGTYEQYF.